These 23 T cell receptor beta chains came from one sample sequenced in a study of response to subunit inactivated influenza vaccine. TCRdb reprocessed the RT-PCR reads via MiXCR and lists one record per CDR3 protein. Among about half a million distinct CDR3 sequences listed, approximately 11% were seen once. The material sequenced was PBMCs from blood, taken 40 to 50 days after vaccination. The receptors originated from a man in his fifties or sixties who received an inactivated influenza vaccine.

The J gene is TRBJ2-1, the V gene TRBV20-1; D perhaps matches TRBD1 (5 bases). The germline V gene encodes CDR1 DFQATT and CDR2 SNEGSKA (reference sequence). The CDR3 consists of 14 residues. Deletions cut 3 bases from V and 4 bases from J, with 13 bases between. The CDR3 coding sequence is TGCAGTGCTAGTGGTGGGGCTAGTTACAATGAGCAGTTCTTC. It codes for CSASGGASYNEQFF.

This clonotype showed up just a few times. The CDR3 spells CASSAASGDYNEQFF. CDR3 coding DNA: TGTGCCAGCAGTGCGGCGAGCGGGGACTACAATGAGCAGTTCTTC. V usage is TRBV13 and J usage is TRBJ2-1; 7 positions match TRBD2. CDR3 size: 15 residues. The germline V gene has CDR1 PRHDT and CDR2 FYEKMQ (reference sequence). The V gene end was trimmed by 6 bases and the J gene end by 3 bases; junction bases not matched to a gene: 8.

This clonotype was seen at least ten times. This rearrangement joins TRBV12-3 or TRBV12-4 to TRBJ2-3, with TRBD2 matching over 7 bases. V lost 6 bases and J lost 1; bases outside the gene matches: 10. This CDR3 has 16 residues. CDR3 region: CASSPLQRGRTDTQYF. In DNA form, the CDR3 reads TGTGCCAGCAGCCCCTTGCAGCGGGGACGCACAGATACGCAGTATTTT.

The sample holds many counts of this clonotype. The chain has TRBV14 and TRBJ1-2, with 9 bases lining up with TRBD1. The CDR3 totals 14 residues. Germline assignment: CDR1 SGHDN and CDR2 FVKESK. Germline trimming cut 8 bases from V and 6 bases from J; bases unmatched to any gene: 10. Written as DNA, the CDR3 is TGTGCCAGCTCCGTCGGGACAGGGTGGAATGGCTACACCTTC. Its translation is CASSVGTGWNGYTF.

Ten or more counts support this clonotype. The J gene is TRBJ2-7, the V gene TRBV20-1; D remains ambiguous. Trimming removed 7 bases at V and 2 bases at J, with 12 bases between. Germline V CDR1 and CDR2: DFQATT, SNEGSKA (reference sequence). The CDR3 is 12 residues long. The CDR3: CSVDSRTYEQYF. DNA for the CDR3: TGCAGTGTTGACTCCCGAACCTACGAGCAGTACTTC.

This clonotype showed up just a few times. The rearrangement joins TRBV20-1 to TRBJ1-3, with D tentatively TRBD1 (5 bases). Germline V gene sequence: CDR1 DFQATT, CDR2 SNEGSKA (reference sequence). This CDR3 is 14 amino acids long. Trimming took 3 bases from V and 0 from J, leaving 9 bases between them. CDR3 amino acids: CSARDIISGNTIYF. The CDR3 bases are TGCAGTGCTAGGGACATAATCTCTGGAAACACCATATATTTT.

Many counts were recorded for this clonotype. This rearrangement joins TRBV28 to TRBJ2-7; 8 positions match TRBD2. Trimming removed 6 bases from V and 6 bases from J; junction bases left unmatched: 10. This CDR3 comprises 14 residues. Germline loops: CDR1 MDHEN, CDR2 SYDVKM. Here the CDR3 DNA reads TGTGCCAGCAGCCGCTACCGGGGGGGTAGCGAGCAGTACTTC. It is translated as CASSRYRGGSEQYF.

This clonotype was picked up a small number of times. The chain recombines TRBV21-1 with TRBJ1-2; the table's D gene call, TRBD1, was not cross checked with the DNA. TRBV21-1 is a pseudogene. There are 16 residues in the CDR3. The CDR3 DNA sequence: TGTGCCAGCACCATGACGACAGACCCTTCTAACTATGGCTACACCTTC. It yields the protein CASTMTTDPSNYGYTF.

The rearrangement joins TRBV7-2 to TRBJ2-1, with D unresolved. Per germline, CDR1 SGHTA and CDR2 FQGNSA. CDR3 length equals 13 residues. Deletions cut 5 bases from V and 4 bases from J, with 9 bases between. This CDR3 reads CASSQMSYNEQFF. The DNA for the CDR3 is TGTGCCAGCAGCCAAATGTCATACAATGAGCAGTTCTTC.

J is TRBJ1-5 and V is TRBV20-1; tentative D call: TRBD1 (5 bases). Germline loops: CDR1 DFQATT, CDR2 SNEGSKA (reference sequence). The length of the CDR3 is 13 residues. V gave up 6 bases and J gave up 6 bases, with 15 bases separating them. The CDR3 DNA reads TGCAGTGCCAAGCTCGGGGGGAGTCAGCCCCAGCATTTT. This gives the protein CSAKLGGSQPQHF.

This clonotype was seen more than once but under ten times. The V and J genes are TRBV28 and TRBJ2-3; D is ambiguous. CDR3 length equals 11 residues. Germline lookup yields CDR1 MDHEN and CDR2 SYDVKM. Between the trimmed V and J ends, which lost 6 bases and 6 bases, there was a span of 7 bases. CDR3 DNA sequence: TGTGCCAGCAGCCACATGGATACGCAGTATTTT. Amino acid sequence: CASSHMDTQYF. Together with reference TRBV28 and TRBJ2-3, the CDR3 gives the full variable domain: DVKVTQSSRYLVKRTGEKVFLECVQDMDHENMFWYRQDPGLGLRLIYFSYDVKMKEKGDIPEGYSVSREKKERFSLILESASTNQTSMYLCASSHMDTQYFGPGTRLTVL.

The chain uses TRBV7-4 and TRBJ2-3; 11 bases agree with TRBD2. This CDR3 contains 18 residues. V lost 7 bases to trimming and J lost 2 bases; unmatched junction nucleotides: 14. Germline loops: CDR1 SGHVT, CDR2 SQSDAQ. DNA of the CDR3: TGTGCCAGCACCATCCTAGCGGGGGGAAATCGGGACACAGATACGCAGTATTTT. This sequence encodes CASTILAGGNRDTDTQYF.

This clonotype was picked up many times. The chain combines TRBV20-1 with TRBJ2-5; 10 bases map to TRBD1. Germline V gene sequence: CDR1 DFQATT, CDR2 SNEGSKA (reference sequence). The CDR3 length is 13 residues. V lost 6 bases to trimming and J lost 5 bases; unmatched junction nucleotides: 6. DNA of the CDR3: TGCAGTGCGACCGGGACAGGGGAGGAGACCCAGTACTTC. This encodes CSATGTGEETQYF.

This clonotype has a handful of counts. The V call is TRBV7-2, the J call TRBJ2-1; 8 positions agree with TRBD2. Germline V CDR1 and CDR2: SGHTA, FQGNSA. With 0 bases clipped from V and 6 bases from J, the junction kept 4 bases outside the gene matches. CDR3 length equals 15 residues. The CDR3 is CASSLAGGRSNEQFF. The CDR3 DNA sequence: TGTGCCAGCAGCTTAGCTGGCGGGAGGTCCAATGAGCAGTTCTTC.

This clonotype was counted between two and nine times. This chain joins TRBV11-2 and TRBJ2-7; no clear D gene. Between the trimmed V and J ends, which lost 0 bases and 5 bases, there was a span of 14 bases. Per germline, CDR1 SGHAT and CDR2 FQNNGV. The CDR3 length is 15 residues. This chain's CDR3 is CASSLEGRARNEQYF. CDR3 bases: TGTGCCAGCAGCTTAGAAGGCCGGGCTAGAAACGAGCAGTACTTC.

This clonotype occurred many times. This rearrangement joins TRBV20-1 to TRBJ1-5, with 8 bases identical to TRBD1. This CDR3 spans 15 amino acids. In germline, CDR1 is DFQATT, CDR2 SNEGSKA (reference sequence). With V trimmed by 3 bases and J by 1 base, 5 bases remained unmatched. CDR3 region: CSASPQGASNQPQHF. For the CDR3, the DNA is TGCAGTGCTAGCCCCCAGGGGGCGAGCAATCAGCCCCAGCATTTT.

This clonotype was counted at least ten times. V usage is TRBV2 and J usage is TRBJ2-1, with D perhaps matching TRBD2 (5 bases). Trimming cost V 5 bases and J 5 bases, with 10 bases left between them. The CDR3 consists of 13 residues. From germline, CDR1 is SNHLY and CDR2 FYNNEI. DNA of the CDR3: TGTGCCAGCAGTCTAGCTTCCGACAATGAGCAGTTCTTC. It yields the protein CASSLASDNEQFF. Together with reference TRBV2 and TRBJ2-1, the CDR3 gives the full variable domain: EPEVTQTPSHQVTQMGQEVILRCVPISNHLYFYWYRQILGQKVEFLVSFYNNEISEKSEIFDDQFSVERPDGSNFTLKIRSTKLEDSAMYFCASSLASDNEQFFGPGTRLTVL.

Turning to this clonotype: With a much larger clone just one base away, this may be a read error. The chain is built from TRBV29-1 and TRBJ2-3, with D tentatively TRBD2 (6 bases). The germline gives CDR1 SQVTM, CDR2 ANQGSEA. With 1 base removed from V and 7 bases from J, the gap between germline ends came to 12 bases. The CDR3 has 13 residues. The CDR3: CSVEGLSGNTQYF. In nucleotides, the CDR3 is TGCAGCGTTGAAGGTCTTAGCGGAAATACGCAGTATTTT.

This chain links TRBV7-2 with TRBJ1-1, with D unclear. The CDR3 consists of 15 residues. Germline V lookup: CDR1 SGHTA, CDR2 FQGNSA. V was trimmed by 5 bases and J by 5 bases, leaving 18 bases between them. CDR3 amino acids: CASSPHAGIGTEAFF. As DNA, the CDR3 is TGTGCCAGCAGCCCCCATGCCGGGATAGGGACTGAAGCTTTCTTT. The whole variable domain, remainder taken from reference TRBV7-2 and TRBJ1-1, is GAGVSQSPSNKVTEKGKDVELRCDPISGHTALYWYRQSLGQGLEFLIYFQGNSAPDKSGLPSDRFSAERTGGSVSTLTIQRTQQEDSAVYLCASSPHAGIGTEAFFGQGTRLTVV.

The sample holds many counts of this clonotype. The V gene is TRBV29-1, the J gene TRBJ2-5; D is unresolved. The V end lost 3 bases, the J end lost 5 bases, and 13 bases lay between the germline ends. The CDR3 runs to 13 residues. In germline, CDR1 is SQVTM, CDR2 ANQGSEA. CDR3 coding DNA: TGCAGCGTTGATGGCGACACCCGGGAGACCCAGTACTTC. Its protein product is CSVDGDTRETQYF.

The J gene is TRBJ2-3, the V gene TRBV2; D unresolved. Trimming stripped 11 bases from V and 1 base from J, with 16 bases between. This CDR3 contains 14 residues. Germline CDR1 reads SNHLY; CDR2 reads FYNNEI. This CDR3 is CAGKAYEGTDTQYF. CDR3 in DNA: TGTGCCGGGAAGGCTTATGAGGGCACAGATACGCAGTATTTT.

The genes are TRBV4-2 and TRBJ1-6, with 7 bases lining up with TRBD1. V was pared by 2 bases and J by 9 bases, with 7 bases of the junction left unmatched. The CDR3 covers 15 residues. The V gene's germline CDR1 is LGHNA and CDR2 YNFKEQ. In nucleotides, the CDR3 is TGTGCCAGCAGCCAAAACGACAGGGACAGTTCACCCCTCCACTTT. It specifies CASSQNDRDSSPLHF.

This clonotype has ten or more counts. CDR3 DNA: TGTGCCAGCAGTACTATTGGAGAGACCCAGTACTTC. Its protein is CASSTIGETQYF. V usage is TRBV12-3 or TRBV12-4 and J usage is TRBJ2-5; D is unresolved. CDR3 length equals 12 residues. Trimming took off 5 bases at V and 4 bases at J, with 8 bases between the two ends.